This T cell receptor (beta chain) was captured by sequencing in a study of regulatory T cells in long-lasting Graves disease (dated by TCRdb to the early 2020s). Broadly, across the study: In the newly diagnosed Graves' disease group, patients had been taking antithyroid drugs for less than 3 months. Peripheral blood TCR sequencing and RNA sequencing compared persistent Graves' disease patients with newly diagnosed Graves' disease patients. The study was conducted in China and was registered as a clinical trial. A total of some 35 samples underwent TCR sequencing: about 13 from persistent and roughly 20 from newly diagnosed Graves' disease patients. The investigation overall reported the following: The small sample size was acknowledged by the authors as a limitation that may reduce accuracy. Sequencing and analysis were limited to the TCR beta chain. Compared with newly diagnosed patients, patients with persistent Graves' disease had lower TCR Shannon entropy and fewer highly expanded clones, which suggests clonal expansion. The study examined only peripheral blood because the primary lesion, thyroid tissue, could not be accessed. Patients with persistent disease shared more public clonotypes (around 3,000) than newly diagnosed patients did (approximately 1,000). TRBV28, TRBJ1-2 and TRBJ2-5 were preferentially used in persistent disease, while TRBV20-1 and TRBJ2-1 were favored in newly diagnosed disease.

Library preparation used multiplex PCR. Sequenced on an Illumina HiSeq 4000. iRepertoire HTBI primers and Arm-PCR amplification of CDR3 regions were used to construct TCR beta libraries. PCR products were gel purified before sequencing. The authors' analysis ran thus. A total of around 66 TRBV and 14 TRBJ segments were identified across samples and were used for gene usage analysis of CDR3 amino acid clonotypes. COPE and FqMerger were used to merge the filtered high-quality paired reads into contigs. BLAST was used to align contigs to IMGT TRBV, TRBD and TRBJ reference genes, and CDR3 was defined according to IMGT. Clonotypes above 0.1% frequency were classified as highly expanded clones. Shannon entropy served as the measure of repertoire diversity, while the Gini coefficient captured V-J evenness. Public clonotypes were defined as clonotypes shared by more than one individual. In-frame beta chains were kept once TCRdb had trimmed the public reads at Q25 with fastp and called clones with MiXCR. Rows with a matching CDR3 protein are joined into one entry that keeps the most common DNA and genes. In this record, the V and J calls reflect TCRdb's handling and not the investigators' own analysis. The sample data list 410,000 or so distinct CDR3 sequences, and about 15% of these were observed just once. Together, the top ten hold roughly 17% of the sample.

The cysteine opens and the phenylalanine closes a CDR3 of 12 amino acids. CDR3 DNA is the only sequence kept; it has 36 bases, read in frame from the first base. Ends trimmed: V by 8 bases, J by 9 bases; bases unmatched to a gene: 10. Looking up the germline V gene yields CDR1 MDHEN and CDR2 SYDVKM. Per the publication, the time point label means: newly diagnosed GD, antithyroid drugs for less than 3 months. For both TCR sequencing and RNA sequencing, RNA was extracted from PBMCs using TRIzol. Graves' disease was diagnosed according to American Thyroid Association guidelines. The patients came from an endocrinology department in Xi'an, China. Each patient gave roughly 10 milliliters of peripheral blood, collected in an EDTA anticoagulant tube. Ficoll Paque Plus density gradient separation was used to isolate PBMCs, and no additional T cell sorting was done. An Agilent 2100 Bioanalyzer and agarose gel were used to assess RNA quality, and a NanoDrop 2000 was used to measure RNA concentration.

In this sample, this clonotype turned up many times. There is no known antigen for this receptor. No quality values exist for individual bases; no much larger clone is one base distant. These records were also assigned to another study, of T cells in Graves' hyperthyroidism and ophthalmopathy. Looking at the second paper: A patient counted as having stable Graves' hyperthyroidism if no progression to ophthalmopathy occurred over 18 months of follow-up. Hyperthyroidism patients were aged 18 to 65 years and newly diagnosed, with disease duration of less than 2 months. Exclusion was applied to patients with uncontrolled infections, other autoimmune diseases, pregnancy or lactation. Clinical symptoms, serum thyroxine and TRAb, thyroid ultrasound, and orbital computed tomography formed the basis for the diagnoses. The TCR CDR3 was subjected to a first round of RT-PCR using the HTBI primer set and the Qiagen OneStep RT-PCR kit. Most expanded thyroid clonotypes (frequency above 0.001) were also detected in blood, suggesting blood repertoires may reflect thyroid immune responses. Ophthalmopathy was separated from stable hyperthyroidism by a 13 V-J signature model, with approximately 90% sensitivity and about 84% specificity obtained in cross-validation and 80%/75% obtained in testing. In validation, the model predicted progression to ophthalmopathy a median of roughly six months before onset, with roughly 70% sensitivity and just under 75% specificity. TCR V-J signatures able to tell the groups apart were searched for in a discovery cohort of approximately 95 patients, of whom 43 had Graves' ophthalmopathy and about 55 had stable Graves' hyperthyroidism. Whether ophthalmopathy could be predicted prospectively was tested in an independent validation cohort made up of roughly 19 hyperthyroidism patients plus 17 patients who later progressed to ophthalmopathy. The roughly 91 discovery patients were randomly divided into training and test sets at a 7:3 ratio. In addition, the study compared T-cell repertoires in thyroid tissue and in blood from about 6 Graves' hyperthyroidism patients. Once sampling was done, hyperthyroidism patients were given methimazole at a starting dose of 30 mg daily, whereas ophthalmopathy patients were given high-dose intravenous methylprednisolone. Libraries were constructed in a second round of multiplex PCR, after which size selection and purification were carried out. Libraries were sequenced paired-end with 100 bp reads on an Illumina HiSeq2000. Raw data were processed with SOAPnuke, discarding reads with adapters, uncalled bases, mean Phred below 15, or no exact constant-primer or identifier match. COPE v1.2.5 was used to merge high-quality paired reads, and clonotypes were defined as unique nucleotide sequences. MiTCR v1.1 was used to align the clonotypes against IMGT TRBV, TRBD and TRBJ reference segments. Analysis was restricted to V-J combinations with a frequency above 0.0001, which covered 99.2% of repertoires. The TCS score was defined as F50 (clonal expansion) divided by E x V (chaos), with BLOSUM62-based TCRdist calculated between CDR3 peptides within each V-J. Welch's t-statistics and random forest reduced roughly 500 V-J features to fewer than 15, which were used in a naive Bayes classifier (R e1071). Sample size was not statistically predetermined, and blinding of investigators to group allocation was not performed. The paper reports TCR Vbeta CDR3 sequencing of over 130 peripheral blood samples: around 41 ophthalmopathy, over 70 hyperthyroidism and around 17 progressor patients.

The TCR sequence derives from a woman in her twenties or thirties with Graves disease. Donor details come from another sample of the same person, matched by shared clones. The chain couples TRBV28 to TRBJ2-7; 7 nucleotides in the junction match TRBD1. The sequenced sample was peripheral blood mononuclear cells (PBMCs), obtained at new diagnosis, from a patient treated with antithyroid drugs. The nucleotide sequence is TGTGCCAGCGGGACAGACACTACGAGGCAGTACTTC. Translated, this is CASGTDTTRQYF.